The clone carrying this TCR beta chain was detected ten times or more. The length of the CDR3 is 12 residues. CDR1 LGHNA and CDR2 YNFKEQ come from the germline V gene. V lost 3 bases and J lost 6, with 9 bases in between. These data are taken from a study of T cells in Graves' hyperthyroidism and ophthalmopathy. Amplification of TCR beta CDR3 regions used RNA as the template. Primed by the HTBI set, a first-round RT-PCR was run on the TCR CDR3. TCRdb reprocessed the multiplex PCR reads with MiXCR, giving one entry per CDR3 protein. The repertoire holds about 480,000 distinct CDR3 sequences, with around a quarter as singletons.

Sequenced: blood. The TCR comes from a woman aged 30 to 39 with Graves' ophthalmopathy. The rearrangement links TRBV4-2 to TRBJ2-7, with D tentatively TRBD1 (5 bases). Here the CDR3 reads CASSHPGAEQYF. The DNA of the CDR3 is TGTGCCAGCAGCCACCCTGGGGCCGAGCAGTACTTC.